These 20 T cell receptor beta chains share one sample of origin, sequenced in a study of blood T cell repertoires in COVID-19. Some clones are missing from TCRdb's copy, which holds only in-frame ones; the method was immunoSEQ multiplex PCR. The sample has 70,000 or so clones, around 80% seen once. What was sequenced was peripheral blood. The source of these receptors is a man aged 45-60 years with COVID-19, enrolled during active disease.

This rearrangement joins TRBV6-4 to TRBJ2-3; D is possibly TRBD1 (6 bases). The germline V and J ends were trimmed by 5 bases and 1 base, with 13 bases remaining between them. The germline gives CDR1 MRHNA, CDR2 SNTAGT. There are 15 residues in the CDR3. Written as DNA, the CDR3 is TGTGCCAGCAGTCCAACTGGGGGCGGCACAGATACGCAGTATTTT. It is translated as CASSPTGGGTDTQYF.

The chain couples TRBV6-5 to TRBJ1-3; D call uncertain. The CDR3 runs 14 residues. CDR1 is MNHEY and CDR2 is SVGAGI in the germline V gene. V was pared by 4 bases and J by 0 bases, with 7 bases between. The CDR3 DNA is TGTGCCAGCAGTTTCCAATCCTCTGGAAACACCATATATTTT. Protein: CASSFQSSGNTIYF.

The chain is built from TRBV2 and TRBJ2-3, with D possibly TRBD1 on 7 matching bases. Germline V gene data show CDR1 as SNHLY and CDR2 as FYNNEI. The CDR3 runs to 13 residues. The germline V and J ends were trimmed by 8 bases and 9 bases, with 18 bases remaining between them. In DNA, the CDR3 is TGTGCCAGCCGGGACAGCCCCGCGGGAACGCAGTATTTT. Protein product: CASRDSPAGTQYF.

This chain links TRBV10-3 with TRBJ1-6, with D uncertain. This CDR3 is 15 amino acids long. Looked up from germline, CDR1 is ENHRY and CDR2 is SYGVKD. Deletions cut 0 bases from V and 5 bases from J, with 8 bases between. This chain's CDR3 is CAISESFDNNSPLHF. The CDR3 bases are TGTGCCATCAGTGAGTCGTTTGACAATAATTCACCCCTCCACTTT.

The chain recombines TRBV29-1 with TRBJ2-3, with D possibly matching TRBD2 (5 bases). The CDR3 has 12 residues. CDR1 and CDR2 (germline): SQVTM, ANQGSEA. Trimming left V 6 bases short and J 6 bases short, with 13 bases between. The CDR3 loop is CSVGLSADTQYF. In nucleotides, the CDR3 is TGCAGCGTCGGACTCTCGGCGGATACGCAGTATTTT.

The rearrangement links TRBV19 to TRBJ1-5; D uncertain. The CDR3 covers 16 residues. Germline CDR1 is LNHDA and CDR2 is SQIVND (reference sequence). Trimming cost V 7 bases and J 2 bases, with 18 bases left between them. The CDR3 DNA sequence: TGTGCCAGTACTACCAGCCGCGGGGATGGCAATCAGCCCCAGCATTTT. The encoded protein is CASTTSRGDGNQPQHF.

In its sample, this clone was seen a few times. V usage is TRBV4-3 and J usage is TRBJ2-1; D may be TRBD2 (8 bases). Germline CDR1 and CDR2: LGHNA and YSLEER. The CDR3 covers 19 residues. With 1 base removed from V and 7 bases from J, the gap between germline ends came to 26 bases. The CDR3 nucleotides read TGCGCCAGCAGCCAAGCCGGGACAGAGAACGGAGCGGGAGTAAATGAGCAGTTCTTC. Amino acids: CASSQAGTENGAGVNEQFF.

This rearrangement joins TRBV2 to TRBJ1-4, with 8 positions matching TRBD1. Germline V gene data show CDR1 as SNHLY and CDR2 as FYNNEI. V trimming: 5 bases; J trimming: 8 bases; junction bases outside the gene matches: 7. The CDR3 totals 14 residues. The CDR3 DNA follows: TGTGCCAGCAGTTTCCGGACAGGGCCAGAAAAACTGTTTTTT. The encoded protein is CASSFRTGPEKLFF.

This chain links TRBV28 with TRBJ1-5; possibly TRBD1 for D (6 bases). The CDR3 is made up of 13 amino acids. Germline assignment: CDR1 MDHEN and CDR2 SYDVKM. Trimming left V 6 bases short and J 6 bases short, with 12 bases between. The CDR3, as DNA: TGTGCCAGCAGCCGGGACATGGTTCAGCCCCAGCATTTT. Amino acids: CASSRDMVQPQHF.

This clone was detected once. The V call is TRBV27, the J call TRBJ2-6; the D gene is possibly TRBD2 (6 bases). Trimming took off 4 bases at V and 3 bases at J, with 10 bases between the two ends. The V gene's germline CDR1 is MNHEY and CDR2 SMNVEV (reference sequence). CDR3 length: 15 amino acids. CDR3: CASSSGLDGANVLTF. The CDR3 DNA sequence: TGTGCCAGCAGTTCGGGACTTGATGGGGCCAACGTCCTGACTTTC.

The J gene is TRBJ2-4, the V gene TRBV5-1; TRBD1 aligns across 9 bases. The CDR3 runs 15 residues. Germline-derived CDR1 and CDR2 are SGHRS and YFSETQ. V gave up 7 bases and J gave up 10 bases; unmatched junction bases: 15. The CDR3 loop is CASGPGGQGSLIQYF. The CDR3 region has the DNA TGCGCCAGCGGTCCGGGGGGACAGGGCTCGTTGATTCAGTACTTC.

There are a few counts of this clone. The chain employs TRBV3-1 (or the pseudogene TRBV3-2) and TRBJ2-5; TRBD2 aligns across 13 bases. Unmatched junction bases numbered 9, after V lost 4 bases and J lost 1 base. Germline CDR1 reads LGHDT; CDR2 reads YNNKEL (reference sequence). The CDR3 has 18 amino acids. CDR3 DNA: TGTGCCAGCAGCCCACGGACTAGCGGGAGCCCATCCCAAGAGACCCAGTACTTC. Amino acids: CASSPRTSGSPSQETQYF.

This chain uses TRBV3-1 (or the pseudogene TRBV3-2) with TRBJ2-7; the match to TRBD1 covers 8 bases. Germline loops: CDR1 LGHDT, CDR2 YNNKEL (reference sequence). Losses at the gene ends were 5 bases for V and 2 bases for J; bases not matched to a gene: 8. This CDR3 spans 15 amino acids. The CDR3 spells CASSGRTGTTYEQYF. CDR3 DNA: TGTGCCAGCAGCGGAAGGACAGGGACAACCTACGAGCAGTACTTC.

This chain connects TRBV6-5 to TRBJ1-1; 9 bases align to TRBD1. Germline V gene lookup returns CDR1 MNHEY and CDR2 SVGAGI. Losses at the gene ends were 8 bases for V and 4 bases for J; bases not matched to a gene: 11. This CDR3 has 15 amino acids. The CDR3 coding sequence is TGTGCCAGCGCGCGGACAGGGGATGGGATCACTGAAGCTTTCTTT. The encoded protein is CASARTGDGITEAFF.

The chain has TRBV19 and TRBJ1-5; perhaps TRBD1 as D (6 bases). V was shortened by 7 bases and J by 5 bases, with 15 bases between the two germline ends. Looked up from germline, CDR1 is LNHDA and CDR2 is SQIVND (reference sequence). The CDR3 contains 14 residues. In DNA, the CDR3 is TGTGCCAGTACTTATCGCAGGGGAGATCAGCCCCAGCATTTT. Protein product: CASTYRRGDQPQHF.

The rearrangement joins TRBV7-6 to TRBJ2-3; 7 bases are shared with TRBD1. CDR3 length: 15 residues. Germline CDR1 and CDR2: SGHVS and FNYEAQ. Trimming at V came to 2 bases and at J to 3 bases, leaving 5 bases not matched to a gene. The CDR3 here is CASSLRDRETDTQYF. The CDR3 nucleotides read TGTGCCAGCAGCTTACGTGACAGGGAAACAGATACGCAGTATTTT.

The V and J genes are TRBV2 and TRBJ2-7; possibly TRBD2 for D (6 bases). V lost 3 bases to trimming and J lost 2 bases, with 14 bases between them. This CDR3 has 15 residues. CDR1 is SNHLY, CDR2 FYNNEI, per germline. CDR3 in DNA: TGTGCCAGCAGTGATCTGTCTAGCGAGACCTACGAGCAGTACTTC. Translated: CASSDLSSETYEQYF.

The chain employs TRBV3-1 (or the pseudogene TRBV3-2) and TRBJ1-1, with D hard to call. The germline V gene encodes CDR1 LGHDT and CDR2 YNNKEL (reference sequence). V shed 2 bases and J shed 4 bases, with 8 bases lying between them. CDR3 length: 13 residues. The CDR3 here is CASSQSDGTEAFF. The CDR3 nucleotides are TGTGCCAGCAGCCAAAGCGATGGCACTGAAGCTTTCTTT.

This chain uses TRBV28 with TRBJ1-2, with 9 bases identical to TRBD1. V shed 6 bases and J 5 bases; nucleotides not matched to a gene: 19. The CDR3 spans 18 residues. Germline V gene sequence: CDR1 MDHEN, CDR2 SYDVKM. The CDR3 region has the DNA TGTGCCAGCAGCCCATCGGGCCTACAGGGGGCGGGAATTTATGGCTACACCTTC. This gives the protein CASSPSGLQGAGIYGYTF.

In this sample, this clone turned up once. The chain carries TRBV7-2 and TRBJ1-3, with D perhaps matching TRBD1 (6 bases). V was clipped by 5 bases and J by 5 bases, with 13 bases between them. This CDR3 contains 14 residues. Germline V gene lookup returns CDR1 SGHTA and CDR2 FQGNSA. The CDR3 coding sequence is TGTGCCAGCAGCGAGGGGCAGGGGCGAAACACCATATATTTT. It encodes CASSEGQGRNTIYF.